A selection of T cell receptor beta chains follows, all from one sample in a study of human T cells and chemical hapten exposure. MiXCR was run by TCRdb on the RACE reads, yielding one entry per CDR3 protein. Here the sample spans roughly 250,000 distinct CDR3 sequences, over 8% being singletons. Material: whole blood, obtained in connection with sensitization to the hapten diphenylcyclopropenone (DPC). The receptors were gathered from a woman between 40 and 55 years old with alopecia areata. Some clones in this sample may be carry-over from other donors' samples. The CDR3 runs from the conserved cysteine through the conserved F or W. Fields, in order: J gene, D gene, clone size, V gene, CDR3 DNA, CDR3 protein. The D gene is left open where the match is weak. Size values are once, few and many counts, or a class for expanded clones, and some rows have none.

TRBJ2-3 - few TRBV7-7 TGTGCTAGCAGCCCGCAGGGAAATGCAGATACGCAGTATTTT CASSPQGNADTQYF
TRBJ2-2 - - TRBV7-2 TGTGCCAGCAGCTTAGTGTCCGCGGAGCTGTTTTTT CASSLVSAELFF
TRBJ2-7 - - TRBV6-2/TRBV6-3 TGTGCCAGCACCGCAGGGATCTACGAGCAGTACTTC CASTAGIYEQYF
TRBJ2-2 TRBD2 - TRBV7-6 TGTGCCAGCAGCCTGACTCTAGCGGGCGACACCGGGGAGCTGTTTTTT CASSLTLAGDTGELFF
TRBJ1-1 TRBD1 - TRBV25-1 TGTGCCAGCAGTGAGCCCTGGGACAGCGAAGCTTTCTTT CASSEPWDSEAFF
TRBJ1-5 - few TRBV10-3 TGTGCCATCAGTGAGGACAGTAGCAATCAGCCCCAGCATTTT CAISEDSSNQPQHF
TRBJ2-7 TRBD2 - TRBV24-1 TGTGCCACCAGTGAACCGACGACTAGCGGGAGCGGCGAGCAGTACTTC CATSEPTTSGSGEQYF
TRBJ1-6 TRBD1 - TRBV9 TGTGCCAGCAGCGTCAGGGGGTACAATTCACCCCTCCACTTT CASSVRGYNSPLHF
TRBJ1-2 - few TRBV7-9 TGTGCCAGCAGCTTAGCCGGACGGAATAACTATGGCTACACCTTC CASSLAGRNNYGYTF
TRBJ2-7 - - TRBV6-5 TGTGCCAGCAGTTGGCCGGGGGCCTACGAGCAGTACTTC CASSWPGAYEQYF
TRBJ2-2 TRBD2 many TRBV29-1 TGCAGCGCCGGGACTAGCCGAGGCGGGGAGCTGTTTTTT CSAGTSRGGELFF
TRBJ2-1 TRBD2 many TRBV20-1 TGCAGTGCTACGGGCCTAGCGGGAAGTAATGAGCAGTTCTTC CSATGLAGSNEQFF
TRBJ1-2 TRBD1 - TRBV10-3 TGTGCCTCCGAACGGGGACAGACTTCTTCCTATGGCTACACCTTC CASERGQTSSYGYTF
TRBJ2-2 - - TRBV18 TGTGCCAGCTCACCCCGATCGGGATCCACCGGGGAGCTGTTTTTT CASSPRSGSTGELFF
TRBJ2-7 TRBD2 - TRBV18 TGTGCCAGCCAGTCTGGGACTAGCGGTACCTACGAGCAGTACTTC CASQSGTSGTYEQYF
TRBJ2-1 - few TRBV12-3/TRBV12-4 TGTGCCAGCAGTTTTCCCGGGGCGGGAACCTACAATGAGCAGTTCTTC CASSFPGAGTYNEQFF
TRBJ1-1 - many TRBV5-4 TGTGCCAGCCGCTCGGGCCCGGGGAACACTGAAGCTTTCTTT CASRSGPGNTEAFF
TRBJ2-7 - - TRBV28 TGTGCCAGCCGCTCTGGGGGGGGCGGACAGAAGAACTACTACGAGCAGTACTTC CASRSGGGGQKNYYEQYF